These T cell receptor beta chains were read from a single sample in a study of response to subunit inactivated influenza vaccine. A single record per CDR3 protein comes from TCRdb applying MiXCR to the RT-PCR reads. This table has 530,000 or so distinct CDR3 sequences, around 13% appearing once. The sample consisted of PBMCs from blood, taken about 11 days after vaccination. The receptor set was obtained from a man in his fifties who received an inactivated influenza vaccine. CDR3s include the opening cysteine and the closing phenylalanine or tryptophan. D genes are given only for firm matches. Only some rows state a clone size, as once, few, many or a class for expanded clones.

d_call: NA; clone_size: NA; v_call: TRBV20-1; j_call: TRBJ1-2; cdr3_nt: TGCAGTGCTGGTCCCCTACCTAACTATGGCTACACCTTC; cdr3_aa: CSAGPLPNYGYTF
d_call: NA; clone_size: NA; v_call: TRBV7-9; j_call: TRBJ1-1; cdr3_nt: TGTGCCAGCAGCTTAGCTCGGGCAGGGTTCACTGAAGCTTTCTTT; cdr3_aa: CASSLARAGFTEAFF
d_call: TRBD2; clone_size: NA; v_call: TRBV20-1; j_call: TRBJ2-3; cdr3_nt: TGCAGTGCTAGAGATTCGGGGCTTAGCGGGACCACAGATACGCAGTATTTT; cdr3_aa: CSARDSGLSGTTDTQYF
d_call: NA; clone_size: NA; v_call: TRBV4-3; j_call: TRBJ2-7; cdr3_nt: TGCGCCAGCAGCCAATGGGATGGAAGCTCCTACGAGCAGTACTTC; cdr3_aa: CASSQWDGSSYEQYF
d_call: NA; clone_size: few; v_call: TRBV9; j_call: TRBJ2-3; cdr3_nt: TGTGCCAGCAGCGTAGGTCTAGCGATTTACACAGATACGCAGTATTTT; cdr3_aa: CASSVGLAIYTDTQYF
d_call: NA; clone_size: NA; v_call: TRBV16; j_call: TRBJ1-6; cdr3_nt: TGTGCCAGCAGCGGACTCGTATCAAATTCACCCCTCCACTTT; cdr3_aa: CASSGLVSNSPLHF
d_call: NA; clone_size: few; v_call: TRBV14; j_call: TRBJ1-6; cdr3_nt: TGTGCCAGCAGCCAAGATCCGGCAGGGCGAAATTCACCCCTCCACTTT; cdr3_aa: CASSQDPAGRNSPLHF
d_call: NA; clone_size: few; v_call: TRBV9; j_call: TRBJ2-7; cdr3_nt: TGTGCCAGCAGCGTAGGATCCCTCTCCGGGCGCTACGAGCAGTACTTC; cdr3_aa: CASSVGSLSGRYEQYF
d_call: NA; clone_size: many; v_call: TRBV4-1; j_call: TRBJ2-1; cdr3_nt: TGCGCCAGCAGCCAATATGCACCCGGAGGTGAGCAGTTCTTC; cdr3_aa: CASSQYAPGGEQFF
d_call: TRBD1; clone_size: NA; v_call: TRBV6-1; j_call: TRBJ2-2; cdr3_nt: TGTGCCAGCAGTGGACCCCGACAGGGGATGAAGACCGGGGAGCTGTTTTTT; cdr3_aa: CASSGPRQGMKTGELFF
d_call: NA; clone_size: NA; v_call: TRBV5-1; j_call: TRBJ2-7; cdr3_nt: TGCGCCAGCAGCCCTGAGGGACAAATCTACGAGCAGTACTTC; cdr3_aa: CASSPEGQIYEQYF
d_call: NA; clone_size: few; v_call: TRBV2; j_call: TRBJ2-1; cdr3_nt: TGTGCCAGCAGTGAGGAGCGGAGCTCCTACAATGAGCAGTTCTTC; cdr3_aa: CASSEERSSYNEQFF
d_call: NA; clone_size: NA; v_call: TRBV5-1; j_call: TRBJ2-1; cdr3_nt: TGCGCCAGCAGCTTGAAAGGCCCCCTATCCTACAATGAGCAGTTCTTC; cdr3_aa: CASSLKGPLSYNEQFF
d_call: NA; clone_size: NA; v_call: TRBV7-2; j_call: TRBJ2-3; cdr3_nt: TGTGCCAGCAGCTTAATGGTTTGGGGAGATACGCAGTATTTT; cdr3_aa: CASSLMVWGDTQYF
d_call: TRBD1; clone_size: NA; v_call: TRBV5-1; j_call: TRBJ2-2; cdr3_nt: TGCGCCAGCAGCTTCCAGGGGGCCCACACCGGGGAGCTGTTTTTT; cdr3_aa: CASSFQGAHTGELFF
d_call: NA; clone_size: few; v_call: TRBV6-5; j_call: TRBJ2-3; cdr3_nt: TGTGCCAGCAGTTACCGGCAAACTAGGAACACAGATACGCAGTATTTT; cdr3_aa: CASSYRQTRNTDTQYF
d_call: NA; clone_size: NA; v_call: TRBV5-8; j_call: TRBJ1-4; cdr3_nt: TGTGCCAGCAGCCCTGGTCCCGGGTTGACTAATGAAAAACTGTTTTTT; cdr3_aa: CASSPGPGLTNEKLFF
d_call: TRBD1; clone_size: NA; v_call: TRBV2; j_call: TRBJ2-7; cdr3_nt: TGTGCCAGCAGTCTACGACCGGGACAGGGGGTCCACGAGCAGTACTTC; cdr3_aa: CASSLRPGQGVHEQYF
d_call: TRBD1; clone_size: many; v_call: TRBV20-1; j_call: TRBJ1-5; cdr3_nt: TGCAGTGCTACCCGACAGGGCTTTTCCTTTCAGCCCCAGCATTTT; cdr3_aa: CSATRQGFSFQPQHF
d_call: NA; clone_size: many; v_call: TRBV11-2; j_call: TRBJ1-1; cdr3_nt: TGTGCCAGCAGCTTTCGGGGGAACACTGAAGCTTTCTTT; cdr3_aa: CASSFRGNTEAFF
d_call: TRBD1; clone_size: NA; v_call: TRBV4-3; j_call: TRBJ1-2; cdr3_nt: TGCGCCAGCAGCCAGTGGGACAGCAGAGGCTACACCTTC; cdr3_aa: CASSQWDSRGYTF
d_call: NA; clone_size: few; v_call: TRBV6-2/TRBV6-3; j_call: TRBJ1-6; cdr3_nt: TGTGCCAGCAGTTACTCGAAGGTCGGCTTGTATAATTCACCCCTCCACTTT; cdr3_aa: CASSYSKVGLYNSPLHF
d_call: NA; clone_size: NA; v_call: TRBV3-1; j_call: TRBJ2-7; cdr3_nt: TGTGCCAGCAGCCCCCACGGGGGCAACTACGAGCAGTACTTC; cdr3_aa: CASSPHGGNYEQYF
d_call: NA; clone_size: NA; v_call: TRBV12-3/TRBV12-4; j_call: TRBJ2-3; cdr3_nt: TGTGCCAGCAGTTCCAGGCACTCCGGCACAGATACGCAGTATTTT; cdr3_aa: CASSSRHSGTDTQYF
d_call: TRBD2; clone_size: NA; v_call: TRBV5-1; j_call: TRBJ2-1; cdr3_nt: TGCGCCAGCAGCTTAAGGGCTAGCGGGAAGGCCTACAATGAGCAGTTCTTC; cdr3_aa: CASSLRASGKAYNEQFF
d_call: NA; clone_size: few; v_call: TRBV15; j_call: TRBJ2-3; cdr3_nt: TGTGCCACCAGCAGATACAGGGTTAACACAGATACGCAGTATTTT; cdr3_aa: CATSRYRVNTDTQYF
d_call: NA; clone_size: few; v_call: TRBV12-3/TRBV12-4; j_call: TRBJ2-2; cdr3_nt: TGTGCCAGCGGACCACGACCTTTGCTGAACACCGGGGAGCTGTTTTTT; cdr3_aa: CASGPRPLLNTGELFF
d_call: TRBD1; clone_size: once; v_call: TRBV12-3/TRBV12-4; j_call: TRBJ1-2; cdr3_nt: TGTGCCAGCAGTTTAGAGGCAGGGGGCTTGGGGGGCTACACCTTC; cdr3_aa: CASSLEAGGLGGYTF
d_call: NA; clone_size: few; v_call: TRBV6-2/TRBV6-3; j_call: TRBJ2-7; cdr3_nt: TGTGCCAGCAGTTACCCGAACTACGAGCAGTACTTC; cdr3_aa: CASSYPNYEQYF
d_call: NA; clone_size: few; v_call: TRBV12-3/TRBV12-4; j_call: TRBJ2-1; cdr3_nt: TGTGCCAGTTTGAGAGGCAACTCCTACAATGAGCAGTTCTTC; cdr3_aa: CASLRGNSYNEQFF
d_call: NA; clone_size: few; v_call: TRBV20-1; j_call: TRBJ2-7; cdr3_nt: TGCAGTGCTAGAGCGACGTTGAACGAGCAGTACTTC; cdr3_aa: CSARATLNEQYF
d_call: NA; clone_size: few; v_call: TRBV7-2; j_call: TRBJ1-4; cdr3_nt: TGTGCCAGCAGCGCAGGACGGATAAATGAAAAACTGTTTTTT; cdr3_aa: CASSAGRINEKLFF
d_call: TRBD2; clone_size: few; v_call: TRBV5-1; j_call: TRBJ2-7; cdr3_nt: TGCGCCAGCAGCTGGACTAGCGGGGCCGGCGAGCAGTACTTC; cdr3_aa: CASSWTSGAGEQYF
d_call: NA; clone_size: few; v_call: TRBV5-1; j_call: TRBJ1-4; cdr3_nt: TGCGCCAGCAGCTTGGACCAAGCAACTAATGAAAAACTGTTTTTT; cdr3_aa: CASSLDQATNEKLFF
d_call: NA; clone_size: NA; v_call: TRBV5-4; j_call: TRBJ2-1; cdr3_nt: TGTGCCAGCAGCTTGGAAGGGAGAAAGGATGAGCAGTTCTTC; cdr3_aa: CASSLEGRKDEQFF